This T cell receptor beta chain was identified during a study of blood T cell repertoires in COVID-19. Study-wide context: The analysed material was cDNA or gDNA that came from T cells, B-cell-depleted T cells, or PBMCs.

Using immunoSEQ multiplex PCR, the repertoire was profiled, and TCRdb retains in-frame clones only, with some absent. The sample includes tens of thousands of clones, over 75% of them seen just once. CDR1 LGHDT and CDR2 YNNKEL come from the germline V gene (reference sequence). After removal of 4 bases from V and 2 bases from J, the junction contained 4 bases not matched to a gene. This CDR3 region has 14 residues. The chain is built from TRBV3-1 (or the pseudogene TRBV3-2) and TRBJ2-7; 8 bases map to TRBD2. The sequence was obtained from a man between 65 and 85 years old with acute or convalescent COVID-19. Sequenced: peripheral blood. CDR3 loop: CASSPGSGTYEQYF. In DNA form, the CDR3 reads TGTGCCAGCAGCCCCGGTAGCGGGACCTACGAGCAGTACTTC.